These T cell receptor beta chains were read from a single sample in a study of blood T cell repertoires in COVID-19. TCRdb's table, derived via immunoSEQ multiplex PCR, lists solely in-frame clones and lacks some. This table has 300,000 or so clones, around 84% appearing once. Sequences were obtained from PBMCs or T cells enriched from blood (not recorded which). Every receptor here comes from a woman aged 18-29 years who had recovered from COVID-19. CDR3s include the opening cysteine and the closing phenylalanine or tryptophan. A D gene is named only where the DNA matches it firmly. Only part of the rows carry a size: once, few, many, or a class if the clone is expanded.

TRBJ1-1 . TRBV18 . CASSPDFQDTEAFF TGTGCCAGCTCACCGGACTTCCAGGACACTGAAGCTTTCTTT
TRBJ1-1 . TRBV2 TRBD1 CASSRGYTEAFF TGTGCCAGCAGCAGGGGGTACACTGAAGCTTTCTTT
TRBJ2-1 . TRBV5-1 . CASSSTPSSYNEQFF TGCGCCAGCAGCTCAACACCCAGCTCCTACAATGAGCAGTTCTTC
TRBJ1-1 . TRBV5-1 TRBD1 CASSPRTGMNTEAFF TGCGCCAGCAGCCCGCGGACAGGGATGAACACTGAAGCTTTCTTT
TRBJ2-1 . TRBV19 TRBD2 CASSIPGTSGESEQFF TGTGCCAGTAGTATCCCCGGGACTAGCGGGGAAAGTGAGCAGTTCTTC
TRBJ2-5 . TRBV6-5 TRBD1 CASSQDRVEETQYF TGTGCCAGCAGCCAGGACAGGGTAGAGGAGACCCAGTACTTC
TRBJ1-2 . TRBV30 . CAWAGQTYRGGYTF TGTGCCTGGGCCGGACAGACATACCGAGGGGGCTACACCTTC
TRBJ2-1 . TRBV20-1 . CSASTGVRPLNEQFF TGCAGTGCTAGTACGGGGGTGCGGCCCCTCAATGAGCAGTTCTTC
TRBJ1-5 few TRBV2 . CASSEAVPDQPQHF TGTGCCAGCAGTGAGGCGGTGCCCGATCAGCCCCAGCATTTT
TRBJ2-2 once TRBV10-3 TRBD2 CAISPGRGSTGELFF TGTGCCATCAGCCCGGGGAGGGGCTCCACCGGGGAGCTGTTTTTT
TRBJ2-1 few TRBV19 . CASSIAGAGHNEQFF TGTGCCAGTAGTATAGCGGGAGCAGGCCACAATGAGCAGTTCTTC
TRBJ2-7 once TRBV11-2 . CASSLATRVSEQYF TGTGCCAGCAGCTTAGCAACCAGGGTTAGCGAGCAGTACTTC
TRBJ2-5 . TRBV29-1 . CSVGARETQYF TGCAGCGTTGGAGCGAGAGAGACCCAGTACTTC
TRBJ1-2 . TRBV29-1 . CSVEDRGGYGYTF TGCAGCGTTGAAGATAGGGGGGGCTATGGCTACACCTTC
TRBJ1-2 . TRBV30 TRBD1 CAWSEGAGVWDGYTF TGTGCCTGGAGTGAGGGGGCGGGTGTTTGGGATGGCTACACCTTC
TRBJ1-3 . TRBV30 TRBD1 CAWREPGQTTGNTIYF TGTGCCTGGAGGGAACCGGGACAGACAACTGGAAACACCATATATTTT
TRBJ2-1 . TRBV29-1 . CSVAFNEQFF TGCAGCGTTGCGTTCAATGAGCAGTTCTTC
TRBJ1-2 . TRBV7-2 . CASIQARSYTF TGTGCCAGCATCCAAGCGAGGAGCTACACCTTC
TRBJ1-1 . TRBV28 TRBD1 CASRRGPGGHTEAFF TGTGCCAGCAGGCGGGGGCCAGGGGGCCACACTGAAGCTTTCTTT
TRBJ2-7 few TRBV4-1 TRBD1 CASSQYWTGVEQYF TGCGCCAGCAGCCAATATTGGACAGGGGTAGAGCAGTACTTC
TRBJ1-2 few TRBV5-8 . CASSYARGHINYGYTF TGTGCCAGCAGCTACGCTCGGGGACACATCAACTATGGCTACACCTTC
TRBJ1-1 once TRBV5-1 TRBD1 CASRRGQGAGDSEAFF TGCGCCAGCAGAAGGGGGCAGGGGGCCGGTGATTCTGAAGCTTTCTTT
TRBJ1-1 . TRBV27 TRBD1 CASSHRGLGPEAFF TGTGCCAGCAGCCACAGGGGGTTGGGACCTGAAGCTTTCTTT
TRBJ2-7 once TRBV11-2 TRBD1 CASRGTGGLYEQYF TGTGCCAGCAGAGGGACAGGGGGTCTCTACGAGCAGTACTTC
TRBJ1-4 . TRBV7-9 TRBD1 CASSSRQGPNEKLFF TGTGCCAGCAGCTCCAGACAGGGGCCGAATGAAAAACTGTTTTTT
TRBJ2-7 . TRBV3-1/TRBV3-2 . CASSQAGELYEQYF TGTGCCAGCAGCCAAGCGGGAGAGCTTTACGAGCAGTACTTC
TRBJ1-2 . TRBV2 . CASSEFSGNYGYTF TGTGCCAGCAGTGAGTTCAGCGGGAACTATGGCTACACCTTC
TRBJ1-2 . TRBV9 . CASSVGSTQFNYGYTF TGTGCCAGCAGCGTAGGCAGTACACAATTTAACTATGGCTACACCTTC
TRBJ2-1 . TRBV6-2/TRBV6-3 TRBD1 CASSLWTGQGDEQFF TGTGCCAGCAGTTTGTGGACAGGGCAGGGCGATGAGCAGTTCTTC
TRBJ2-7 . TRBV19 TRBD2 CASSITSGSGYEQYF TGTGCCAGTAGTATAACTAGCGGGAGCGGGTACGAGCAGTACTTC
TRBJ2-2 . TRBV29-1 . CSVEVLRATGELFF TGCAGCGTTGAAGTTCTCAGGGCCACCGGGGAGCTGTTTTTT
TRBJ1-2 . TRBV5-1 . CASSREGQIDYGYTF TGCGCCAGCAGCCGAGAAGGACAGATTGACTATGGCTACACCTTC
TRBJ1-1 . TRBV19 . CASSIEDINPEAFF TGTGCCAGTAGTATTGAGGACATTAACCCTGAAGCTTTCTTT
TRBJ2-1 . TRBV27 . CASRWGGEQFF TGTGCCAGCAGGTGGGGCGGCGAGCAGTTCTTC
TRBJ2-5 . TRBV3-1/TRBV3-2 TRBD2 CASSQDGLAGALGETQYF TGTGCCAGCAGCCAAGACGGACTAGCGGGGGCACTGGGGGAGACCCAGTACTTC
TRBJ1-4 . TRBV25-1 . CASRLPGDNEKLFF TGTGCCAGCAGACTTCCAGGGGATAATGAAAAACTGTTTTTT
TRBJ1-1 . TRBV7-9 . CASSPPFQGNTEAFF TGTGCCAGCAGCCCCCCGTTCCAGGGGAACACTGAAGCTTTCTTT
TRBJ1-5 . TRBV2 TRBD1 CASSDRDRGDQPQHF TGTGCCAGCAGTGATCGGGACAGGGGGGATCAGCCCCAGCATTTT
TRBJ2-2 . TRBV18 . CASSLSTNTGELFF TGTGCCAGCTCACTGTCAACGAACACCGGGGAGCTGTTTTTT
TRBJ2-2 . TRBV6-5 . CASSSQGWAGELFF TGTGCCAGCAGTTCCCAGGGGTGGGCCGGGGAGCTGTTTTTT
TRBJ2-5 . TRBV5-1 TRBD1 CASSLGDRTPETQYF TGCGCCAGCAGCTTGGGGGACAGGACGCCAGAGACCCAGTACTTC
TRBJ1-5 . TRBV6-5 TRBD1 CASQQGAYQPQHF TGTGCTTCTCAGCAGGGGGCCTATCAGCCCCAGCATTTT
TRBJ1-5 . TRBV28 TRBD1 CASTVGQVGAQPQHF TGTGCCAGCACCGTGGGACAGGTCGGGGCTCAGCCCCAGCATTTT
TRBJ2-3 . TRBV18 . CASSPSIEDTQYF TGTGCCAGCTCACCTAGCATCGAGGATACGCAGTATTTT
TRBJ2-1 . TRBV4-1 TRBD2 CASSRAGTSGGSYNEQFF TGCGCCAGCAGCCGCGCTGGGACTAGCGGGGGGTCATACAATGAGCAGTTCTTC
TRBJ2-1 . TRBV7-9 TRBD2 CASSLAGGTYNEQFF TGTGCCAGCAGCTTAGCGGGAGGGACCTACAATGAGCAGTTCTTC
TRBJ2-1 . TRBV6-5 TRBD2 CASSYGGGVMDEQFF TGTGCCAGCAGTTATGGGGGAGGGGTCATGGATGAGCAGTTCTTC
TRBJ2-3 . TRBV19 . CASRTAAWQEFTDTQYF TGTGCCAGTAGGACCGCTGCGTGGCAGGAATTCACAGATACGCAGTATTTT
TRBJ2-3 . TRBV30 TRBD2 CASGGDTDTQYF TGTGCTAGCGGGGGCGACACAGATACGCAGTATTTT
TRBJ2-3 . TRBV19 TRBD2 CASSRISGGFADTQYF TGTGCCAGTAGTAGAATTAGCGGGGGGTTCGCAGATACGCAGTATTTT